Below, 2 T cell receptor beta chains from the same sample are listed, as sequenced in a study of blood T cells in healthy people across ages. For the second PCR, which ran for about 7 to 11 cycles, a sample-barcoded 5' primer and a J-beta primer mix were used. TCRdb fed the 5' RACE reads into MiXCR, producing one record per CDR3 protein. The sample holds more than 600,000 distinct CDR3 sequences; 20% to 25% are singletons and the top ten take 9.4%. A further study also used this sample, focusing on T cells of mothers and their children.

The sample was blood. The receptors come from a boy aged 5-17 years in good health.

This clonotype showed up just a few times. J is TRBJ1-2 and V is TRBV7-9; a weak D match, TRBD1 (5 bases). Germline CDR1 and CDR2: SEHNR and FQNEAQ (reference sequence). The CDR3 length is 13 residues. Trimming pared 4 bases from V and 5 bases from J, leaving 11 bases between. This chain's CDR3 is CASSSQASYGYTF. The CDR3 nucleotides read TGTGCCAGCAGCTCACAGGCTTCATATGGCTACACCTTC.

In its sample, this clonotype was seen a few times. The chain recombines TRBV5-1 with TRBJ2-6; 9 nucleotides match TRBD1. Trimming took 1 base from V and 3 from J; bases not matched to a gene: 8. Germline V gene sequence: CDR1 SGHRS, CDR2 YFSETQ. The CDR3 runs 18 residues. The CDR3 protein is CASSLITGGKSGANVLTF. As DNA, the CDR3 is TGCGCCAGCAGCTTGATTACAGGGGGCAAGAGTGGGGCCAACGTCCTGACTTTC.